Listed below are T cell receptor beta chains from one sample, sequenced in a study of blood T cell repertoires in COVID-19. Repertoires were generated with immunoSEQ multiplex PCR, while TCRdb's copy carries only in-frame clones and drops some. This sample has roughly 320,000 clones, with 90% to 95% found just once. The sequencing input was PBMCs or T cells enriched from blood (not recorded which). The receptors shown here come from a woman in her thirties who had been exposed to COVID-19. Both conserved end residues are trimmed from each CDR3.

CDR3 protein,V gene,J gene
ASNPQGAAQPQH,TRBV6-5,TRBJ1-5
AISDRGSAYGYT,TRBV10-3,TRBJ1-2
ASSQDEESEAF,TRBV4-1,TRBJ1-1
ASSLSTAAGGETQY,TRBV5-1,TRBJ2-5
ASSQGYRADGYT,TRBV4-2,TRBJ1-2
ASSQELSQPQH,TRBV3-1/TRBV3-2,TRBJ1-5
ASSLSSGGWNTGELF,TRBV7-2,TRBJ2-2
ASSQAGTALKYGYT,TRBV14,TRBJ1-2
ASSNPTVQIYGYT,TRBV19,TRBJ1-2
ASSLGAGFNQPQH,TRBV7-2,TRBJ1-5
ASSPQGGTFEQY,TRBV6-2/TRBV6-3,TRBJ2-7
ASSLVGADTQY,TRBV14,TRBJ2-3
ASSSVMQPQH,TRBV7-8,TRBJ1-5
ASSRDTTSSSGNTIY,TRBV5-1,TRBJ1-3
ASSSRLRGPYNEQF,TRBV7-9,TRBJ2-1
ASSLLGQGLGYT,TRBV5-1,TRBJ1-2
ASSSGLNTEAF,TRBV27,TRBJ1-1
ASKPLLTGNYGYT,TRBV4-1,TRBJ1-2
ASSQLETQY,TRBV18,TRBJ2-5
ASSPRGGGLAGELF,TRBV7-8,TRBJ2-2
ASSFQGAGYT,TRBV5-4,TRBJ1-2
ASSPNLRDREYEQY,TRBV13,TRBJ2-7
ASSKGWSTDRDYNSPLH,TRBV21-1,TRBJ1-6
ASSYEQGTYEQY,TRBV6-5,TRBJ2-7
ASSLQGWPDQPQH,TRBV7-9,TRBJ1-5
ASSPIRGTDYGYT,TRBV23-1,TRBJ1-2
ASSQQGGHYGYT,TRBV6-2/TRBV6-3,TRBJ1-2
ATGWGTGGAGYT,TRBV6-5,TRBJ1-2
ASSLIHPGELF,TRBV12-3/TRBV12-4,TRBJ2-2
ASSLGSRGDYEQY,TRBV7-6,TRBJ2-7
ASSLGSGGSVSSYNEQF,TRBV5-1,TRBJ2-1
ASSLAHRYETQY,TRBV7-9,TRBJ2-5
ASSEQGVNTEAF,TRBV2,TRBJ1-1
AISDRVRSVSEAF,TRBV10-3,TRBJ1-1
ASSGSERLIGNSPLH,TRBV19,TRBJ1-6
ASSFGNTQY,TRBV6-5,TRBJ2-3
ASSQDSLIMTQY,TRBV3-1/TRBV3-2,TRBJ2-3
ATSRDRGTAPLH,TRBV15,TRBJ1-6
ASSPRTGILYEQY,TRBV25-1,TRBJ2-7
ASTQTSGGAREQY,TRBV6-5,TRBJ2-7
SVEVFRDRVRNEQF,TRBV29-1,TRBJ2-1
ASRYMNTEAF,TRBV6-5,TRBJ1-1
ASSLARNYGYT,TRBV5-5,TRBJ1-2
ASSIWAGLDNEQF,TRBV19,TRBJ2-1
ASSSRGDTEAF,TRBV28,TRBJ1-1
ASSQGPGGQFSNQPQH,TRBV3-1/TRBV3-2,TRBJ1-5
ASSPRPGFEQY,TRBV11-2,TRBJ2-7
ASSLEHRGNYGYT,TRBV7-6,TRBJ1-2
ASSLVSSGGAYEQY,TRBV7-2,TRBJ2-7